Listed below are T cell receptor beta chains from one sample, sequenced in a study of T cell repertoires in cytomegalovirus infection. TCRdb processed the reads anew with MiXCR; each CDR3 protein has one entry. This repertoire shows fewer than 350,000 distinct CDR3 sequences, roughly 16% found once; its top ten account for more than 10%. The specimen was PBMCs. All receptors derive from a human donor in good health (CMV status not recorded). Some clones in this sample may be carry-over from other donors' samples. The CDR3 runs from the conserved cysteine through the conserved F or W. The D gene is left open where the match is weak. Some rows have no size entry. The others give once, few or many, or a class for an expanded clone.

abundance,j_gene,d_gene,v_gene,CDR3aa,CDR3nt
few,TRBJ1-1,.,TRBV6-2/TRBV6-3,CASSAREETEAFF,TGTGCCAGCAGTGCCAGGGAGGAGACTGAAGCTTTCTTT
many,TRBJ2-3,TRBD1,TRBV7-2,CASSSGDRGTDTQYF,TGTGCCAGCAGCTCCGGGGACAGGGGCACAGATACGCAGTATTTT
few,TRBJ2-1,TRBD1,TRBV19,CASSRDRASEQFF,TGTGCCAGTAGCCGGGACAGGGCATCTGAGCAGTTCTTC
few,TRBJ2-1,.,TRBV14,CASSHVLRGEHRGSGEQFF,TGTGCCAGCAGCCACGTTCTAAGGGGGGAACACCGGGGGTCTGGTGAGCAGTTCTTC
.,TRBJ1-6,.,TRBV20-1,CSARYIDNSPHHF,TGCAGTGCCCGATATATTGATAATTCACCCCACCACTTT
.,TRBJ2-2,TRBD2,TRBV19,CATRGTSVATGELFF,TGTGCCACCAGGGGGACTAGCGTGGCCACCGGGGAGCTGTTTTTT
few,TRBJ1-5,.,TRBV2,CASTRTETYSNQPQHF,TGTGCCAGCACCCGGACAGAGACTTATAGCAATCAGCCCCAGCATTTT
.,TRBJ2-3,.,TRBV7-9,CASSSEINTQYF,TGTGCCAGCAGCTCAGAAATTAATACGCAGTATTTT
many,TRBJ1-2,.,TRBV12-3/TRBV12-4,CASSLSGTSAYGYTF,TGTGCCAGCAGTTTAAGTGGTACGTCGGCCTATGGCTACACCTTC
few,TRBJ1-2,.,TRBV6-6,CASSLAPTGYTF,TGTGCCAGCAGCCTTGCACCCACTGGCTACACCTTC